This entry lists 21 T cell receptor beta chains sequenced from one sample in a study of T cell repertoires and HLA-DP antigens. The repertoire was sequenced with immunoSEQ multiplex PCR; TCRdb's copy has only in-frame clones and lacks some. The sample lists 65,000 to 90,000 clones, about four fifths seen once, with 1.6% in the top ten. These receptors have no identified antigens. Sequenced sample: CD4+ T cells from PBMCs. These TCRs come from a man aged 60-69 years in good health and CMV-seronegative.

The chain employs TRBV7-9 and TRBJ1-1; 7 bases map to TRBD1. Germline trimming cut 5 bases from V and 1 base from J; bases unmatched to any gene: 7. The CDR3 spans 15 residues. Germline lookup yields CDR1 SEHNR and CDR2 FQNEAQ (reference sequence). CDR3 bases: TGTGCCAGCAGCCGCGGGGACAGAACGAACACTGAAGCTTTCTTT. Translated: CASSRGDRTNTEAFF.

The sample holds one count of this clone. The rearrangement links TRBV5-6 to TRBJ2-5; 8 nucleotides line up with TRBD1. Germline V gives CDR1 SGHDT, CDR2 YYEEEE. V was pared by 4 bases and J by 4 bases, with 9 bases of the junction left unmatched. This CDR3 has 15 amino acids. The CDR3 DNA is TGTGCCAGCAGCGTTGGACAGGGCTGGGGAGAGACCCAGTACTTC. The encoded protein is CASSVGQGWGETQYF.

CDR3 region: CASSYQTGFLNTEAFF. CDR3 in DNA: TGTGCCAGCAGCTACCAGACAGGATTCCTGAACACTGAAGCTTTCTTT. The chain combines TRBV5-4 with TRBJ1-1; tentatively, D is TRBD1 (6 bases). The CDR3 sequence is 16 residues long. With 3 bases removed from V and 0 bases from J, the gap between germline ends came to 15 bases. The germline gives CDR1 SGHNT, CDR2 YYREEE (reference sequence). Full variable domain (outside the CDR3, taken from reference TRBV5-4 and TRBJ1-1): ETGVTQSPTHLIKTRGQQVTLRCSSQSGHNTVSWYQQALGQGPQFIFQYYREEENGRGNFPPRFSGLQFPNYSSELNVNALELDDSALYLCASSYQTGFLNTEAFFGQGTRLTVV.

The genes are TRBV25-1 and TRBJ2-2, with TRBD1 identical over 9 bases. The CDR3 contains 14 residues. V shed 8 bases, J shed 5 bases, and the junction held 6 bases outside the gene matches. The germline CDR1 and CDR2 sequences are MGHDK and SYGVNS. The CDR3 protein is CASEGQGFTGELFF. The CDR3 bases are TGTGCCAGCGAAGGACAGGGGTTTACCGGGGAGCTGTTTTTT.

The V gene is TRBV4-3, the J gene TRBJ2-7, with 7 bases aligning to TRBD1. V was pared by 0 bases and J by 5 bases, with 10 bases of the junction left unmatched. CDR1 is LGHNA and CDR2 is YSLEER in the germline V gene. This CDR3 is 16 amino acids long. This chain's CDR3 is CASSQDNRQGVHEQYF. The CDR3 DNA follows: TGCGCCAGCAGCCAAGATAATAGGCAGGGGGTCCACGAGCAGTACTTC.

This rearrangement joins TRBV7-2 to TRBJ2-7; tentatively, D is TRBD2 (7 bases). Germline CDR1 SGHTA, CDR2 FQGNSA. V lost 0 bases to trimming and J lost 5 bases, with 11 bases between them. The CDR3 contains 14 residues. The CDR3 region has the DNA TGTGCCAGCAGCTTAGCGGGGGGGCGGGACGAGCAGTACTTC. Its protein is CASSLAGGRDEQYF.

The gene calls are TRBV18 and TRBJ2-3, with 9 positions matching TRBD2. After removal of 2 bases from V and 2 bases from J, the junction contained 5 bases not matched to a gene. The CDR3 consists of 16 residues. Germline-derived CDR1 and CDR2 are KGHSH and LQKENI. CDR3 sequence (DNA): TGTGCCAGCTCACCAGACCTAGCGGGGATCACAGATACGCAGTATTTT. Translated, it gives CASSPDLAGITDTQYF.

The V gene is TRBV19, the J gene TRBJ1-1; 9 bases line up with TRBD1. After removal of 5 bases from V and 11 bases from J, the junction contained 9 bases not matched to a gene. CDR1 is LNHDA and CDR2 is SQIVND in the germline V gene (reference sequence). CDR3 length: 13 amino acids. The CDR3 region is CASSPQGQGTAFF. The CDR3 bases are TGTGCCAGTAGTCCTCAGGGACAGGGAACGGCTTTCTTT.

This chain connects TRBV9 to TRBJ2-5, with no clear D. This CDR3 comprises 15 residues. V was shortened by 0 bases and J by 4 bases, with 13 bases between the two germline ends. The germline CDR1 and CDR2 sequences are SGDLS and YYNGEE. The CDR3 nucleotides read TGTGCCAGCAGCGTAGCCGCCGGGCTTGGAGAGACCCAGTACTTC. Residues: CASSVAAGLGETQYF.

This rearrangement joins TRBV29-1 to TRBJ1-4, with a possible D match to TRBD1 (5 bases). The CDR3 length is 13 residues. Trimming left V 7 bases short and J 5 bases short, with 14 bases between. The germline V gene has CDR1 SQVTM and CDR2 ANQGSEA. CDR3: CSAGGGGNEKLFF. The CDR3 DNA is TGCAGCGCGGGGGGAGGAGGGAATGAAAAACTGTTTTTT.

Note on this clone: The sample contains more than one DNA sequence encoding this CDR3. Written as DNA, the CDR3 is TGTGCCAGCAGCTTTCCCCAGTCCCGCACTGAAGCTTTCTTT. Translated, it gives CASSFPQSRTEAFF. V gene TRBV5-6 combines with J gene TRBJ1-1; no clear D. Germline V gives CDR1 SGHDT, CDR2 YYEEEE. The ends were cut back, 2 bases at V and 4 bases at J, with 12 bases in the middle. The CDR3 has 14 amino acids.

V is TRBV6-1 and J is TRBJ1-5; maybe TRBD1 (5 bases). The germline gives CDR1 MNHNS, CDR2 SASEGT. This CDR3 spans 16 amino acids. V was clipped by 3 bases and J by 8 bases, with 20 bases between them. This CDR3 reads CASSDAGGTPSEPQHF. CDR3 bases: TGTGCCAGCAGTGACGCGGGAGGGACCCCGTCGGAGCCCCAGCATTTT.

CDR3 nucleotide sequence: TGTGCCAGCAGTTCGGCCAAACAGAACTATGGCTACACCTTC. Translating gives CASSSAKQNYGYTF. The chain uses TRBV6-5 and TRBJ1-2; no definite D call. Germline CDR1 reads MNHEY; CDR2 reads SVGAGI. The CDR3 extends over 14 amino acids. V was shortened by 4 bases and J by 2 bases, with 11 bases between the two germline ends.

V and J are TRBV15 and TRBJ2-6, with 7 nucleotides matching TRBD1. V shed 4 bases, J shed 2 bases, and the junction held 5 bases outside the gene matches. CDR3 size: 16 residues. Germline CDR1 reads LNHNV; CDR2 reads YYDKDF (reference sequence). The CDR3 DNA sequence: TGTGCCACCAGCACAGAAGACAGGGCTGGGGCCAACGTCCTGACTTTC. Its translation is CATSTEDRAGANVLTF.

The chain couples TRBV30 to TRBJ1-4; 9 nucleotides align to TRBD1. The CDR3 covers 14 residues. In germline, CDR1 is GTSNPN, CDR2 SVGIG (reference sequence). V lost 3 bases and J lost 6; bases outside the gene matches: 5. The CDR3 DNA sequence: TGTGCCTGGAGCTTGACAGGGGGGGATGAAAAACTGTTTTTT. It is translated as CAWSLTGGDEKLFF.

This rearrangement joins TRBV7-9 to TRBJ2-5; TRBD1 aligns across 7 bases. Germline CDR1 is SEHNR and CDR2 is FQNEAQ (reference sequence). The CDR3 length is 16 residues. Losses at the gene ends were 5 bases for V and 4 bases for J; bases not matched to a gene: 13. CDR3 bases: TGTGCCAGCAGCCCCTCTGGGCAGGGGGAGTTAGAGACCCAGTACTTC. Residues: CASSPSGQGELETQYF.

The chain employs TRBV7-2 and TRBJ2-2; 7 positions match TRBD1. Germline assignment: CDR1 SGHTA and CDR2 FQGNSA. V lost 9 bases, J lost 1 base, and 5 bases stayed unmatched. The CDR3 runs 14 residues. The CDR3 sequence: CASYRGRNTGELFF. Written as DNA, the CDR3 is TGTGCCAGTTATAGGGGGCGGAACACCGGGGAGCTGTTTTTT.

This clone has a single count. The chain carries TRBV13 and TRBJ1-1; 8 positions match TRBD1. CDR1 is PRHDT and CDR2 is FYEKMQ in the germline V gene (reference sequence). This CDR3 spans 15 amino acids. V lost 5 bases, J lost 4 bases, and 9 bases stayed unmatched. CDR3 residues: CASSAPGGPGTEAFF. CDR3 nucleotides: TGTGCCAGCAGCGCCCCAGGGGGCCCTGGCACTGAAGCTTTCTTT.

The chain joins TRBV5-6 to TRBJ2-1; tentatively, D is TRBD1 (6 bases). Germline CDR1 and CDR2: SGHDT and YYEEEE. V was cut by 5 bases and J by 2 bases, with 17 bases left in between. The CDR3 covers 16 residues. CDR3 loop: CASSPGHPSAYNEQFF. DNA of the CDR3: TGTGCCAGCAGTCCGGGACACCCGTCGGCCTACAATGAGCAGTTCTTC.

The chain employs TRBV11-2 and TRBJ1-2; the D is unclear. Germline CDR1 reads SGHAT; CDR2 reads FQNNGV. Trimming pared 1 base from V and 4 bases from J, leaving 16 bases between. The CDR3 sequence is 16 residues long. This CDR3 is CASSLVRRDRSYGYTF. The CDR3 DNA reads TGTGCCAGCAGCTTAGTACGGCGGGATCGCTCCTATGGCTACACCTTC.

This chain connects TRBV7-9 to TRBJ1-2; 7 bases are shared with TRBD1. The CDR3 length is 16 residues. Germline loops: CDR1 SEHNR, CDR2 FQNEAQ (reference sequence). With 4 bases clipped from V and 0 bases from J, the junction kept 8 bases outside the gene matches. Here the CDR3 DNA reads TGTGCCAGCAGCTCAGGGACAGATTATTCTAACTATGGCTACACCTTC. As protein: CASSSGTDYSNYGYTF.